Listed here is a single T cell receptor beta chain. The antigen remains undetermined. V was clipped by 9 bases and J by 5 bases; unmatched bases: 3. Looked up from germline, CDR1 is KGHDR and CDR2 is SFDVKD. The CDR3 spans 14 residues. These data belong to a study of T-cell memory formation after mild COVID-19. General observations from the study: In second-wave clones peaking day 37, SARS-CoV-2 specificity remained unconfirmed. Chiefly within CM and EM were the contracting CD4+ clones; CD8+ ones were within EMRA.

After 5'RACE with constant-segment primers, TCR alpha and TCR beta cDNA libraries carrying sample barcodes and UMIs were obtained. A single record per CDR3 protein comes from TCRdb applying MiXCR to the 5' RACE reads. The data contain 360,000 or so distinct CDR3 sequences, 28% of them singletons. This clonotype was sampled from an adult woman who had mild COVID-19 (a few samples of this study predate the infection). Cell type and time point are not known. The V call is TRBV24-1, the J call TRBJ2-1, with TRBD2 matching 13 bases. Sequenced: PBMCs or a T cell subset sorted from them (not recorded which). The CDR3 DNA sequence: TGTGCCACCGACGGACTAGCGGGAGACAATGAGCAGTTCTTC. Encoded protein: CATDGLAGDNEQFF.